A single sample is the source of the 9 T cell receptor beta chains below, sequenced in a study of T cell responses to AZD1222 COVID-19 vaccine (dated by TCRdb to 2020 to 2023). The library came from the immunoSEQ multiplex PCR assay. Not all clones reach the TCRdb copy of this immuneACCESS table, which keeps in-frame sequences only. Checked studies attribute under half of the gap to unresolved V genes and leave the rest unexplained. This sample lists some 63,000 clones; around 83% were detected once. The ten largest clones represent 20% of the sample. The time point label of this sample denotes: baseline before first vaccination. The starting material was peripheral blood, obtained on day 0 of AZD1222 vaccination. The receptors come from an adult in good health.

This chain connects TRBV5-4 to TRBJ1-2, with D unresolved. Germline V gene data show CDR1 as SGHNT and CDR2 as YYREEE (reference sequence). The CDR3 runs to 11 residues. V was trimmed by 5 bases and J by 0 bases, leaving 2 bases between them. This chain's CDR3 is CASSSNYGYTF. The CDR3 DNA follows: TGTGCCAGCAGTTCTAACTATGGCTACACCTTC.

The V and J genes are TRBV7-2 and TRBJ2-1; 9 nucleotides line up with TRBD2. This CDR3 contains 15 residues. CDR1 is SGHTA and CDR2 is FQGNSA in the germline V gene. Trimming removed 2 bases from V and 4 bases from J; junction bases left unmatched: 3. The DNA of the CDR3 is TGTGCCAGCAGCTTATGGACTAGCGTGTACAATGAGCAGTTCTTC. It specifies CASSLWTSVYNEQFF.

The CDR3 protein is CASSGTTQETQYF. CDR3 nucleotides: TGTGCCAGCAGCGGGACTACACAAGAGACCCAGTACTTC. This chain links TRBV7-2 with TRBJ2-5; 7 nucleotides agree with TRBD2. The V gene's germline CDR1 is SGHTA and CDR2 FQGNSA. The CDR3 has 13 amino acids. The ends lost 5 bases at V and 2 bases at J; junction bases unmatched: 2. The complete variable domain, with remaining parts taken from reference TRBV7-2 and TRBJ2-5, reads GAGVSQSPSNKVTEKGKDVELRCDPISGHTALYWYRQSLGQGLEFLIYFQGNSAPDKSGLPSDRFSAERTGGSVSTLTIQRTQQEDSAVYLCASSGTTQETQYFGPGTRLLVL.

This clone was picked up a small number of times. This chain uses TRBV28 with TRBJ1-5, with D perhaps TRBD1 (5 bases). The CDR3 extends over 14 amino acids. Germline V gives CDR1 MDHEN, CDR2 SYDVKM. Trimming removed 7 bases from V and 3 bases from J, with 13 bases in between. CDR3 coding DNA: TGTGCCAGCAAGGGTGGGGACCTCAATCAGCCCCAGCATTTT. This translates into CASKGGDLNQPQHF. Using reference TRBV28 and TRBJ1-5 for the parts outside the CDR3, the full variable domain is DVKVTQSSRYLVKRTGEKVFLECVQDMDHENMFWYRQDPGLGLRLIYFSYDVKMKEKGDIPEGYSVSREKKERFSLILESASTNQTSMYLCASKGGDLNQPQHFGDGTRLSIL.

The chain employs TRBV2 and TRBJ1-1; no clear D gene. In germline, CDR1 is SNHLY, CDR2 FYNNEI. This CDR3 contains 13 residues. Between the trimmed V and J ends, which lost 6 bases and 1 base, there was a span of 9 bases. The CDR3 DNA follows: TGTGCCAGCAGACGGGCTGAGAACACTGAAGCTTTCTTT. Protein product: CASRRAENTEAFF.

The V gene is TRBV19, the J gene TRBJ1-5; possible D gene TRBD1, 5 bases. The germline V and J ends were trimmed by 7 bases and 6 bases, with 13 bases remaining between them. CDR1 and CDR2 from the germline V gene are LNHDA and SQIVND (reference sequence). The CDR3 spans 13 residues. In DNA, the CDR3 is TGTGCCAGTACCAATGGGGGGATTCAGCCCCAGCATTTT. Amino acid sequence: CASTNGGIQPQHF.

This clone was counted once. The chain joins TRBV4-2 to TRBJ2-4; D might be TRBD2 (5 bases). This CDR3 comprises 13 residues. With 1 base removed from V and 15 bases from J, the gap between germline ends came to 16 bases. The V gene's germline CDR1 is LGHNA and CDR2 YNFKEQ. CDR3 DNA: TGTGCCAGCAGCCAAGGTCTGAGTGGACTTCCGTACTTC. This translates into CASSQGLSGLPYF.

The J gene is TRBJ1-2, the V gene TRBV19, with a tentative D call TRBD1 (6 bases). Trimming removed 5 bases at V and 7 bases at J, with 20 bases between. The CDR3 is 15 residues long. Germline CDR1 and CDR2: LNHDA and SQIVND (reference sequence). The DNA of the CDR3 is TGTGCCAGTAGTCCTGGACAACGACAGGAGGGTGGCTACACCTTC. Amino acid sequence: CASSPGQRQEGGYTF.

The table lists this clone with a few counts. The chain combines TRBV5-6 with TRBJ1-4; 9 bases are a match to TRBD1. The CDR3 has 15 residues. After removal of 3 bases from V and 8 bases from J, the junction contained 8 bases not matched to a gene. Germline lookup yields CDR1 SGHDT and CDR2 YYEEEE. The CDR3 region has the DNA TGTGCCAGCAGCTCCCAGGGACAGGGTGTAGAAAAACTGTTTTTT. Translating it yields CASSSQGQGVEKLFF.